The 18 T cell receptor beta chains listed next were all sequenced from one sample in a study of beta chain features in type 1 diabetes. Expressed TCRB transcripts were sequenced because the isolated RNA had all been reverse transcribed beforehand. Libraries were prepared by immunoSEQ multiplex PCR; TCRdb keeps only in-frame clonotypes and omits some of them. This table has 250,000 to 350,000 clones, about 14% appearing once. Specimen: central memory CD4+ T cells from blood. These receptors came from a man in his thirties or forties in good health.

This chain uses TRBV9 with TRBJ2-3, with 14 bases lining up with TRBD2. The germline gives CDR1 SGDLS, CDR2 YYNGEE. V gave up 2 bases and J gave up 5 bases; unmatched junction bases: 4. CDR3 size: 16 residues. This CDR3 is CASSVGLAGELDTQYF. The CDR3 DNA sequence: TGTGCCAGCAGCGTGGGACTAGCGGGGGAGTTAGATACGCAGTATTTT. Full variable domain (outside the CDR3, taken from reference TRBV9 and TRBJ2-3): DSGVTQTPKHLITATGQRVTLRCSPRSGDLSVYWYQQSLDQGLQFLIQYYNGEERAKGNILERFSAQQFPDLHSELNLSSLELGDSALYFCASSVGLAGELDTQYFGPGTRLTVL.

This clone has more than one count but fewer than ten. The rearrangement links TRBV7-9 to TRBJ2-3, with 10 bases aligning to TRBD2. The CDR3 totals 15 residues. CDR1 and CDR2 (germline): SEHNR, FQNEAQ (reference sequence). Trimming took 4 bases from V and 4 from J; bases not matched to a gene: 5. DNA of the CDR3: TGTGCCAGCAGCTCAGGACTAGCGGTGTCAGATACGCAGTATTTT. Translation: CASSSGLAVSDTQYF.

Remarks on this clone: The junction shows a germline mismatch at one end, possibly a read error. V is TRBV7-2 and J is TRBJ2-5; the match to TRBD1 covers 7 bases. This CDR3 has 13 residues. Germline-derived CDR1 and CDR2 are SGHTA and FQGNSA. The CDR3 region is CASSQYPGGTQYF. Written as DNA, the CDR3 is TGCGCCAGCAGCCAATACCCAGGGGGGACCCAGTACTTC.

The chain couples TRBV7-7 to TRBJ2-3; D may match TRBD1 or TRBD2 (5 bases each). This CDR3 is 14 amino acids long. Germline assignment: CDR1 SSHAT and CDR2 FNYEAQ (reference sequence). The germline V and J ends were trimmed by 5 bases and 5 bases, with 14 bases remaining between them. The CDR3 here is CASSPRDLKDTQYF. DNA of the CDR3: TGTGCCAGCAGCCCCCGGGACCTAAAAGATACGCAGTATTTT.

This chain joins TRBV20-1 and TRBJ2-1; maybe TRBD1 (5 bases). Trimming stripped 2 bases from V and 9 bases from J, with 8 bases between. Germline V gene sequence: CDR1 DFQATT, CDR2 SNEGSKA (reference sequence). The CDR3 consists of 11 residues. CDR3 in DNA: TGCAGTGCTAGACAGGGTCGTGAGCAGTTCTTC. Translated, it gives CSARQGREQFF.

This clone came up a few times. The V gene is TRBV30, the J gene TRBJ2-1; D perhaps matches TRBD1 (5 bases). The CDR3 runs to 17 residues. The germline V gene has CDR1 GTSNPN and CDR2 SVGIG (reference sequence). The V and J ends lost 0 bases and 5 bases respectively, with 20 bases between them. DNA of the CDR3: TGTGCCTGGAGTGTACGCGGCCTAGGGGCGTTACACAATGAGCAGTTCTTC. Amino acids: CAWSVRGLGALHNEQFF.

This clone was seen repeatedly, ten times or more. The chain has TRBV2 and TRBJ1-2; a weak D match, TRBD1 (6 bases). The CDR3 loop spans 13 amino acids. The V end was cut by 7 bases, the J end by 0 bases, with 9 bases between. Germline CDR1 and CDR2: SNHLY and FYNNEI. The CDR3 is CASKGETNYGYTF. The CDR3 nucleotides are TGTGCCAGCAAGGGGGAGACTAACTATGGCTACACCTTC.

This clone occurred many times. The CDR3 DNA reads as TGTGCCAGCTCACCCCGCTCAGGAGAGACCCAGTACTTC. Its translation is CASSPRSGETQYF. The J gene is TRBJ2-5, the V gene TRBV18; D gene ambiguous. V lost 3 bases, J lost 4 bases, and 9 bases lay in between. Germline V CDR1 and CDR2: KGHSH, LQKENI. This CDR3 has 13 residues.

This chain links TRBV6-5 with TRBJ2-7, with D perhaps TRBD1 or TRBD2 (6 bases each). The V gene lost 2 bases and the J gene lost 6 bases, with 14 bases spanning the gap. The germline V gene encodes CDR1 MNHEY and CDR2 SVGAGI. The CDR3 consists of 14 residues. The CDR3 protein is CASSYERGVAEQYF. DNA of the CDR3: TGTGCCAGCAGTTACGAGAGGGGGGTTGCCGAGCAGTACTTC.

This clone has a count of ten or more. V usage is TRBV5-4 and J usage is TRBJ2-3; D call uncertain. The V end lost 5 bases, the J end lost 2 bases, and 3 bases lay between the germline ends. Germline values: CDR1 SGHNT, CDR2 YYREEE (reference sequence). This CDR3 is 11 amino acids long. The CDR3: CASSFTDTQYF. As DNA, the CDR3 is TGTGCCAGCAGTTTCACAGATACGCAGTATTTT.

This clone was detected only a few times. The chain is built from TRBV7-7 and TRBJ2-7, with a weak D call TRBD1 (6 bases). The CDR3 loop spans 13 amino acids. Germline V gene data show CDR1 as SSHAT and CDR2 as FNYEAQ (reference sequence). With 6 bases removed from V and 4 bases from J, the gap between germline ends came to 13 bases. CDR3 amino acids: CASSRGTNYEQYF. The CDR3 coding sequence is TGTGCCAGCAGTAGGGGGACGAATTACGAGCAGTACTTC.

The rearrangement links TRBV7-8 to TRBJ1-5; D perhaps matches TRBD1 (5 bases). V lost 1 base and J lost 4, with 11 bases in between. The CDR3 loop spans 15 amino acids. Germline values: CDR1 SGHVS, CDR2 FQNEAQ. CDR3 nucleotide sequence: TGTGCCAGCAGCTTAGGAGGCCGACAGAATCAGCCCCAGCATTTT. It encodes CASSLGGRQNQPQHF. Complete variable domain (other parts from reference TRBV7-8 and TRBJ1-5): GAGVSQSPRYKVAKRGQDVALRCDPISGHVSLFWYQQALGQGPEFLTYFQNEAQLDKSGLPSDRFFAERPEGSVSTLKIQRTQQEDSAVYLCASSLGGRQNQPQHFGDGTRLSIL.

The gene calls are TRBV5-5 and TRBJ1-2; no clear D. This CDR3 is 15 amino acids long. V was trimmed by 2 bases and J by 2 bases, leaving 13 bases between them. CDR1 is SGHKS, CDR2 YYEKEE, per germline (reference sequence). As DNA, the CDR3 is TGTGCCAGCAGCTTCCGACCCGACCAGAACTATGGCTACACCTTC. Amino acids: CASSFRPDQNYGYTF. Complete variable domain (other parts from reference TRBV5-5 and TRBJ1-2): DAGVTQSPTHLIKTRGQQVTLRCSPISGHKSVSWYQQVLGQGPQFIFQYYEKEERGRGNFPDRFSARQFPNYSSELNVNALLLGDSALYLCASSFRPDQNYGYTFGSGTRLTVV.

V and J are TRBV7-8 and TRBJ1-2; D not certain. Between the trimmed V and J ends, which lost 0 bases and 8 bases, there was a span of 16 bases. The CDR3 length is 15 residues. From germline, CDR1 is SGHVS and CDR2 FQNEAQ. The CDR3 here is CASSLARSSLGGYTF. The CDR3 coding sequence is TGTGCCAGCAGCTTAGCGAGGTCCTCACTAGGGGGCTACACCTTC.

This clone has a handful of counts. The rearrangement links TRBV4-1 to TRBJ2-1; D not certain. The V and J ends lost 7 bases and 5 bases respectively, with 3 bases between them. Germline V CDR1 and CDR2: MGHRA, YSYEKL. The CDR3 is made up of 10 amino acids. CDR3 sequence: CASKNNEQFF. DNA for the CDR3: TGCGCCAGCAAAAACAATGAGCAGTTCTTC.

This clone was counted many times. The chain links TRBV15 to TRBJ2-4; no clear D. Per the germline V gene, CDR1 is LNHNV and CDR2 is YYDKDF (reference sequence). CDR3 size: 12 residues. Trimming took 0 bases from V and 8 from J, leaving 5 bases between them. The chain's CDR3 is CATSRDVDIQYF. The CDR3 region has the DNA TGTGCCACCAGCAGAGATGTAGACATTCAGTACTTC.

This chain links TRBV2 with TRBJ2-7; either TRBD1 or TRBD2 may supply D (5 bases each). CDR1 is SNHLY, CDR2 FYNNEI, per germline. This CDR3 contains 14 residues. Between the trimmed V and J ends, which lost 7 bases and 0 bases, there was a span of 13 bases. The CDR3 here is CASTAGTDSYEQYF. The CDR3 DNA reads as TGTGCCAGCACGGCCGGGACCGACTCCTACGAGCAGTACTTC.

This clone was detected only a few times. The chain uses TRBV5-1 and TRBJ2-7, with D possibly TRBD2 on 5 matching bases. The ends were cut back, 2 bases at V and 4 bases at J, with 10 bases in the middle. Germline CDR1 SGHRS, CDR2 YFSETQ. The length of the CDR3 is 13 residues. This CDR3 reads CASSFGGSYEQYF. CDR3 DNA: TGCGCCAGCAGCTTCGGCGGGTCTTACGAGCAGTACTTC.